This T cell receptor beta chain was identified during a study of blood T cell repertoires in COVID-19. Germline V lookup: CDR1 SGHNT, CDR2 YYREEE (reference sequence). The CDR3 is 18 amino acids. Trimming took 5 bases from V and 4 from J; bases not matched to a gene: 14. The repertoire was sequenced with immunoSEQ multiplex PCR; TCRdb's copy has only in-frame clones and lacks some. The data hold hundreds of thousands of clones, with roughly 89% observed a single time. This TCR came from a woman aged 18-29 years who had recovered from COVID-19. The rearrangement links TRBV5-4 to TRBJ2-2; 10 bases map to TRBD2. Sequencing was performed on peripheral blood. Here the CDR3 DNA reads TGTGCCAGCAGTCGTGCTAGCGGGGGCTCCGGGGGCACCGGGGAGCTGTTTTTT. Its translation: CASSRASGGSGGTGELFF.